This T cell receptor beta chain is from a study of cytomegalovirus exposure and HLA in healthy donors. The germline gives CDR1 MNHEY, CDR2 SVGAGI. This CDR3 has 15 amino acids. V shed 5 bases and J shed 2 bases, with 13 bases lying between them. PCR employed 60 Vbeta and 13 Jbeta primers. The table came from immunoSEQ multiplex PCR; TCRdb's copy has only in-frame clones and leaves some out. The sample has about 110,000 clones; over 60% are singletons. This chain uses TRBV6-5 with TRBJ1-3; D is uncertain. Input material: PBMCs. This clonotype was sampled from a female donor in good health and CMV-seropositive. The CDR3 spells CASSPARSAGNTIYF. Here the CDR3 DNA reads TGTGCCAGCAGTCCGGCCCGGAGCGCTGGAAACACCATATATTTT.